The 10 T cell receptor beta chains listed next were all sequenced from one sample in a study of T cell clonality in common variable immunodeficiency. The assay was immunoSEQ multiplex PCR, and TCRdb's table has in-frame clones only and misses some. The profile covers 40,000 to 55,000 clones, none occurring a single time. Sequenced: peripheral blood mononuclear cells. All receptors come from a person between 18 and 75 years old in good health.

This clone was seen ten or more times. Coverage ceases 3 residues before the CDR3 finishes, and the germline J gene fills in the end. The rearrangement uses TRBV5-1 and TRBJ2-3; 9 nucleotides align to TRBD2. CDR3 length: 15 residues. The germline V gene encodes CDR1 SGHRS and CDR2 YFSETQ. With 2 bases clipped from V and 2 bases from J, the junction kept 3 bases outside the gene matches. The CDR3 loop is CASSLAGGLTDTQYF. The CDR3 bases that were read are TGCGCCAGCAGCTTAGCGGGGGGCCTCACAGATACG. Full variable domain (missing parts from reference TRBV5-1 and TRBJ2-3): KAGVTQTPRYLIKTRGQQVTLSCSPISGHRSVSWYQQTPGQGLQFLFEYFSETQRNKGNFPGRFSGRQFSNSRSEMNVSTLELGDSALYLCASSLAGGLTDTQYFGPGTRLTVL.

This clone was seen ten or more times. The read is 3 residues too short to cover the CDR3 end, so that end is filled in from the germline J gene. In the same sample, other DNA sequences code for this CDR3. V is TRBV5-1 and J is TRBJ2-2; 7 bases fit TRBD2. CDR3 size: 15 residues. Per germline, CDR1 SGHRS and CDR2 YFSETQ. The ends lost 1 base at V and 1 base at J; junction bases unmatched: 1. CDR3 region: CASSLPGGNTGELFF. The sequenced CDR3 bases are TGCGCCAGCAGCTTGCCGGGGGGGAACACCGGGGAG. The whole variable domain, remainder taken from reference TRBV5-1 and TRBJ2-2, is KAGVTQTPRYLIKTRGQQVTLSCSPISGHRSVSWYQQTPGQGLQFLFEYFSETQRNKGNFPGRFSGRQFSNSRSEMNVSTLELGDSALYLCASSLPGGNTGELFFGEGSRLTVL.

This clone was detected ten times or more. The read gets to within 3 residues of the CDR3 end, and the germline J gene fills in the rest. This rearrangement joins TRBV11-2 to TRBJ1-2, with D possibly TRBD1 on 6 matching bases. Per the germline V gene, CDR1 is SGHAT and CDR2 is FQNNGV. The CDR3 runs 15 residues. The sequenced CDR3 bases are TGTGCCAGCAGCGCGGTCGTAGTACCCCAGGGGGGC. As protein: CASSAVVVPQGG. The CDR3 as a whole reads CASSAVVVPQGGYTF.

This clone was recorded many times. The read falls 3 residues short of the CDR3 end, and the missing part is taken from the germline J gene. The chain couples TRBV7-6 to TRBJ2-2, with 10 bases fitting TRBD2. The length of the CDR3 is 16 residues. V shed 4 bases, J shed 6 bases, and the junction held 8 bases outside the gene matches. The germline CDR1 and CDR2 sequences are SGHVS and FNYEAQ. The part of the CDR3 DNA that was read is TGTGCCAGCAGCTCCGAACCAGCGGGGGGGCCCGGGGAG. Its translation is CASSSEPAGGPGE. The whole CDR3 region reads CASSSEPAGGPGELFF. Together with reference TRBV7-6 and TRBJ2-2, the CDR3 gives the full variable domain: GAGVSQSPRYKVTKRGQDVALRCDPISGHVSLYWYRQALGQGPEFLTYFNYEAQQDKSGLPNDRFSAERPEGSISTLTIQRTEQRDSAMYRCASSSEPAGGPGELFFGEGSRLTVL.

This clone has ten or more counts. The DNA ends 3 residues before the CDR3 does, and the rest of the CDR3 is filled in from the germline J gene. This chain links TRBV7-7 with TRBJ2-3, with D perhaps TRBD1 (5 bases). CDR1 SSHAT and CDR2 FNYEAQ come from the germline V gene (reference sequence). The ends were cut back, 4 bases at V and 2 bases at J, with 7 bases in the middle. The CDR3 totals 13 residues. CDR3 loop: CASSYRPTDTQYF. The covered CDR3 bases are TGTGCCAGCAGCTACAGGCCCACAGATACG.

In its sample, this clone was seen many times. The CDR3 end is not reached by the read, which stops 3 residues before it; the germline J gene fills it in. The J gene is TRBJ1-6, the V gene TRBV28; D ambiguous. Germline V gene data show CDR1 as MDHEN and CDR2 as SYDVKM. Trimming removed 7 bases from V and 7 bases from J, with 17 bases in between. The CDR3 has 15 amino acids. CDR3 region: CASNPGGEMNSPLHF. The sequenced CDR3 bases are TGTGCCAGCAACCCGGGCGGGGAAATGAATTCACCC.

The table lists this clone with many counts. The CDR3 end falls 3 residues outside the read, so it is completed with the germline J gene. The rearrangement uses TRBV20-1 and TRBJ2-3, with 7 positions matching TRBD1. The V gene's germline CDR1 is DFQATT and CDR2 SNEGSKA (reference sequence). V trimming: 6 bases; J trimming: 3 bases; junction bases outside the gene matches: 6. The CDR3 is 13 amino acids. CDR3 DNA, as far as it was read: TGCAGTGCCCCGGGACAGATAACAGATACG. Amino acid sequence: CSAPGQITDT. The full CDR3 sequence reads CSAPGQITDTQYF.

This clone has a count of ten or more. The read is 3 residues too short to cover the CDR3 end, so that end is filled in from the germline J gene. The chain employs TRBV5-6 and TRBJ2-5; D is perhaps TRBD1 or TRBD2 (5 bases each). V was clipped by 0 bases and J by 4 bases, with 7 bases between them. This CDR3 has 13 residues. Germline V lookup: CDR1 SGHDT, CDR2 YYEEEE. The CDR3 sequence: CASSLGGAETQYF. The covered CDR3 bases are TGTGCCAGCAGCTTGGGAGGGGCAGAGACC.

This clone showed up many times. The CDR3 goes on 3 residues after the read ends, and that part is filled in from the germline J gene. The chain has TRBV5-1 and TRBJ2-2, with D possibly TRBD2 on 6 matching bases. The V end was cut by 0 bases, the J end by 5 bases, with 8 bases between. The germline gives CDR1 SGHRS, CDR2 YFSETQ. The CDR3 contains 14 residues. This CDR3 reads CASSLARGTGELFF. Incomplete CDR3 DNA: TGCGCCAGCAGCTTGGCCCGGGGGACCGGGGAG.

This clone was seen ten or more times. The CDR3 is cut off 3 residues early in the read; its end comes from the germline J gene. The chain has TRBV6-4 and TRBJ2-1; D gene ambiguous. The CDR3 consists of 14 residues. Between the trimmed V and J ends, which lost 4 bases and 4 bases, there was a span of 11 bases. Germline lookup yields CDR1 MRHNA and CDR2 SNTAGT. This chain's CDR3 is CASSVDYPYNEQFF. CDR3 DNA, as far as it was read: TGTGCCAGCAGTGTAGATTACCCATACAATGAG.